These 18 T cell receptor beta chains came from one sample sequenced in a study of shared clonotypes between healthy human individuals. Libraries were prepared by immunoSEQ multiplex PCR; TCRdb keeps only in-frame clonotypes and omits some of them. The data show approximately 1,500,000 clones, roughly 96% seen once. The sequenced material came from naive CD4+ T cells sorted from blood. Subset noted: CD45RA+ positively selected. All receptors derive from a man aged 25 to 40 in good health.

The V gene is TRBV7-9, the J gene TRBJ1-1; D call uncertain. Germline V gene lookup returns CDR1 SEHNR and CDR2 FQNEAQ (reference sequence). V lost 5 bases to trimming and J lost 0 bases, with 10 bases between them. This CDR3 is built from 14 residues. The CDR3: CASSPSQLNTEAFF. The CDR3 DNA follows: TGTGCCAGCAGCCCGTCCCAGTTGAACACTGAAGCTTTCTTT.

The chain links TRBV27 to TRBJ2-4; TRBD2 agrees at 16 bases. Trimming at V came to 7 bases and at J to 5 bases, leaving 14 bases not matched to a gene. The CDR3 is made up of 19 amino acids. CDR1 MNHEY and CDR2 SMNVEV come from the germline V gene (reference sequence). CDR3 protein: CASTRTGGLAGGPENIQYF. DNA of the CDR3: TGTGCCAGCACGAGGACGGGGGGACTAGCGGGAGGGCCGGAAAACATTCAGTACTTC.

The chain couples TRBV5-5 to TRBJ2-3; the D call may be TRBD1 or TRBD2 (5 bases each). Germline V gene sequence: CDR1 SGHKS, CDR2 YYEKEE (reference sequence). Trimming pared 4 bases from V and 1 base from J, leaving 10 bases between. The CDR3 length is 14 residues. The CDR3: CASSPRGGTDTQYF. The CDR3 region has the DNA TGTGCCAGCAGCCCCCGGGGCGGCACAGATACGCAGTATTTT.

The V gene is TRBV25-1, the J gene TRBJ2-3; D is tentatively TRBD1 or TRBD2 (5 bases each). V was shortened by 4 bases and J by 4 bases, with 15 bases between the two germline ends. Germline V gives CDR1 MGHDK, CDR2 SYGVNS. The CDR3 spans 15 residues. The CDR3 is CASSGRGRGSDTQYF. Written as DNA, the CDR3 is TGTGCCAGCAGTGGAAGGGGCCGAGGGTCAGATACGCAGTATTTT.

The chain links TRBV28 to TRBJ1-5; 9 nucleotides agree with TRBD1. Germline assignment: CDR1 MDHEN and CDR2 SYDVKM. This CDR3 contains 16 residues. The trim removed 3 bases at V and 6 bases at J, leaving 9 bases unmatched. The CDR3 DNA reads TGTGCCAGCAGTTTGGCCGGGACAGGGCTGGTTCAGCCCCAGCATTTT. Amino acids: CASSLAGTGLVQPQHF.

This sequence joins TRBV29-1 and TRBJ2-3; the match to TRBD1 covers 7 bases. V shed 7 bases, J shed 7 bases, and the junction held 17 bases outside the gene matches. In germline, CDR1 is SQVTM, CDR2 ANQGSEA. CDR3 length: 15 amino acids. In nucleotides, the CDR3 is TGCAGCGGCCACAATACAGGGGCCCTTTCACATACGCAGTATTTT. Translating gives CSGHNTGALSHTQYF.

The chain is built from TRBV5-4 and TRBJ2-7; TRBD1 matches at 7 bases. Trimming took 3 bases from V and 3 from J; bases not matched to a gene: 6. Germline V CDR1 and CDR2: SGHNT, YYREEE (reference sequence). CDR3 length equals 14 residues. The CDR3 region is CASSYRDRDYEQYF. CDR3 nucleotide sequence: TGTGCCAGCAGCTACCGGGACAGAGACTACGAGCAGTACTTC.

V and J are TRBV6-1 and TRBJ1-2; D gene ambiguous. In germline, CDR1 is MNHNS, CDR2 SASEGT. Between the trimmed V and J ends, which lost 0 bases and 8 bases, there was a span of 16 bases. CDR3 length equals 15 residues. CDR3 region: CASSEAARPHWGYTF. The CDR3 DNA follows: TGTGCCAGCAGTGAAGCGGCTCGACCCCATTGGGGCTACACCTTC.

The chain couples TRBV11-2 to TRBJ2-1; tentative D call: TRBD2 (5 bases). The CDR3 is 13 amino acids. Germline V lookup: CDR1 SGHAT, CDR2 FQNNGV. The V gene lost 5 bases and the J gene lost 8 bases, with 13 bases spanning the gap. The CDR3 loop is CASSIPGVHEQFF. CDR3 in DNA: TGTGCCAGCAGCATCCCCGGGGTCCATGAGCAGTTCTTC.

The rearrangement joins TRBV15 to TRBJ2-7, with D hard to call. The length of the CDR3 is 12 residues. Germline V gene lookup returns CDR1 LNHNV and CDR2 YYDKDF (reference sequence). V lost 3 bases and J 7 bases, leaving 10 bases between the germline ends. The CDR3: CATSSGHSEQYF. The CDR3 region has the DNA TGTGCCACCAGCAGTGGGCATTCGGAGCAGTACTTC.

The chain employs TRBV6-5 and TRBJ2-7; D might be TRBD2 (5 bases). The CDR3 runs to 14 residues. CDR1 and CDR2 (germline): MNHEY, SVGAGI. Trimming shortened V by 2 bases and J by 6 bases, and 14 bases separated the two germline ends. CDR3 nucleotide sequence: TGTGCCAGCAGTTACAGGCCGGGGTCAGTCGAGCAGTACTTC. This gives the protein CASSYRPGSVEQYF.

The gene calls are TRBV6-6 and TRBJ1-5, with D maybe TRBD1 (6 bases). CDR1 is MNHNY and CDR2 is SVGAGI in the germline V gene (reference sequence). V shed 6 bases and J shed 0 bases, with 12 bases lying between them. The CDR3 contains 15 residues. CDR3 in DNA: TGTGCCAGCAGACGACAGGCCTATAGCAATCAGCCCCAGCATTTT. This sequence encodes CASRRQAYSNQPQHF.

The chain couples TRBV18 to TRBJ2-5, with D possibly called TRBD1 or TRBD2 (5 bases each). The V gene's germline CDR1 is KGHSH and CDR2 LQKENI. This CDR3 region has 14 residues. V gave up 4 bases and J gave up 5 bases, with 14 bases separating them. CDR3 sequence reads: CASSRSLGTETQYF. CDR3 nucleotide sequence: TGTGCCAGCTCACGATCCTTGGGGACGGAGACCCAGTACTTC.

About this clone: Other nucleotide sequences in the sample specify the same CDR3. This chain uses TRBV5-1 with TRBJ2-2; D unresolved. Germline V gene lookup returns CDR1 SGHRS and CDR2 YFSETQ. The V end lost 0 bases, the J end lost 0 bases, and 3 bases lay between the germline ends. The CDR3 is made up of 14 amino acids. The CDR3 here is CASSLATNTGELFF. The CDR3 nucleotides are TGCGCCAGCAGCTTGGCAACGAACACCGGGGAGCTGTTTTTT.

As DNA, the CDR3 is TGTGCCAGCAGCTTAAGGCTAGGCACTCGGTACGAGCAGTACTTC. The encoded protein is CASSLRLGTRYEQYF. The rearrangement uses TRBV7-7 and TRBJ2-7; D not resolved. The germline V and J ends were trimmed by 2 bases and 4 bases, with 15 bases remaining between them. Per the germline V gene, CDR1 is SSHAT and CDR2 is FNYEAQ (reference sequence). The CDR3 covers 15 residues.

This clone appeared a single time. The chain couples TRBV5-1 to TRBJ2-5, with no clear D. The CDR3 covers 13 residues. V was shortened by 0 bases and J by 5 bases, with 8 bases between the two germline ends. The germline gives CDR1 SGHRS, CDR2 YFSETQ. The CDR3 nucleotides read TGCGCCAGCAGCTTGGCGATCTCTGAGACCCAGTACTTC. Its protein is CASSLAISETQYF.

This clone showed up just once. V usage is TRBV7-2 and J usage is TRBJ2-3; D unresolved. The CDR3 spans 17 residues. Germline V gene sequence: CDR1 SGHTA, CDR2 FQGNSA. V was shortened by 1 base and J by 0 bases, with 14 bases between the two germline ends. CDR3 DNA sequence: TGTGCCAGCAGCTTAGTCTCCCGAAGTACTAGCACAGATACGCAGTATTTT. Amino acids: CASSLVSRSTSTDTQYF.

The chain is built from TRBV7-3 and TRBJ2-2, with D perhaps TRBD1 (5 bases). V was cut by 5 bases and J by 3 bases, with 19 bases left in between. The CDR3 sequence is 17 residues long. CDR1 and CDR2 from the germline V gene are SGHTA and FQGTGA. The CDR3 loop is CASSKKGVGLDTGELFF. The CDR3 DNA is TGTGCCAGCAGCAAAAAAGGGGTGGGGTTGGACACCGGGGAGCTGTTTTTT.